This TCR beta chain was sequenced during a study of vaccination and CD4 T cells after COVID-19. The Oncomine TCR Beta short-read assay was applied to DNA of cultured CD4+ T cells. TCRdb processed the PCR reads anew with MiXCR; each CDR3 protein has one entry. The table includes around 8,100 distinct CDR3 sequences, approximately 52% detected once. Treatment in this sample: roughly 10-day PBMC culture with coronavirus spike peptide pools or control peptides (ViraFEST assay). Comment on this clonotype: Antigen specificity is unknown.

V was trimmed by 2 bases and J by 8 bases, leaving 10 bases between them. The CDR3 is made up of 13 amino acids. This receptor was obtained from a human donor who had recovered from COVID-19. Sequencing input: CD4+ T cells from blood, cultured in vitro. This chain joins TRBV12-3 or TRBV12-4 and TRBJ2-1; perhaps TRBD1 as D (5 bases). The chain's CDR3 is CASSLQGFDEQFF. CDR3 nucleotide sequence: TGTGCCAGCAGTTTACAGGGATTCGATGAGCAGTTCTTC.